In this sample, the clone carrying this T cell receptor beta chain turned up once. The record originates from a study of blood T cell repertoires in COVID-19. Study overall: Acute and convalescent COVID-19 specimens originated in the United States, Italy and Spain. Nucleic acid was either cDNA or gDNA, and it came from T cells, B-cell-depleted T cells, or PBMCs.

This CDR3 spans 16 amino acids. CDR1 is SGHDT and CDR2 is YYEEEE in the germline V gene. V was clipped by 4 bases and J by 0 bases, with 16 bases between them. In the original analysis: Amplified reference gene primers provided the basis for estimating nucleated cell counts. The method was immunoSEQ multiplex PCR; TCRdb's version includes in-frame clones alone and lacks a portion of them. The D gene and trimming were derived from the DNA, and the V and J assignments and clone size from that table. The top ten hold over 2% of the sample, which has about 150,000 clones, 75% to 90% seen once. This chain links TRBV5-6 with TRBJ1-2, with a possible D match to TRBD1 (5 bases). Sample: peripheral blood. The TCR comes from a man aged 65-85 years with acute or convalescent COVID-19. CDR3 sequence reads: CASSPLGGGSNYGYTF. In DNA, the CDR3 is TGTGCCAGCAGCCCCCTAGGTGGGGGGTCTAACTATGGCTACACCTTC. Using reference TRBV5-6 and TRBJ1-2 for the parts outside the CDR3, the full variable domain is DAGVTQSPTHLIKTRGQQVTLRCSPKSGHDTVSWYQQALGQGPQFIFQYYEEEERQRGNFPDRFSGHQFPNYSSELNVNALLLGDSALYLCASSPLGGGSNYGYTFGSGTRLTVV.